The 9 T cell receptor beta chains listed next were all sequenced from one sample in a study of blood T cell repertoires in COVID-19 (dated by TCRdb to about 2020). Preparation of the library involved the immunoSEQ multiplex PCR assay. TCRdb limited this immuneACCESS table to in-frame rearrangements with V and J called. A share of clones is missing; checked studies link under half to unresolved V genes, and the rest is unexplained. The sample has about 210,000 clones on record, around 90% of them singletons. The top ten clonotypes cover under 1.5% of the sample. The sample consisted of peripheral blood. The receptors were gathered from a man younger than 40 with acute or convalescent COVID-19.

This CDR3 reads CASSFLLGGRSTEAFF. The CDR3 DNA reads TGTGCCAGCAGCTTCCTCCTCGGGGGGCGGAGTACTGAAGCTTTCTTT. The chain has TRBV7-8 and TRBJ1-1; a possible D gene is TRBD1 (6 bases). V was trimmed by 3 bases and J by 5 bases, leaving 19 bases between them. Looked up from germline, CDR1 is SGHVS and CDR2 is FQNEAQ. CDR3 length: 16 amino acids. The whole variable domain, remainder taken from reference TRBV7-8 and TRBJ1-1, is GAGVSQSPRYKVAKRGQDVALRCDPISGHVSLFWYQQALGQGPEFLTYFQNEAQLDKSGLPSDRFFAERPEGSVSTLKIQRTQQEDSAVYLCASSFLLGGRSTEAFFGQGTRLTVV.

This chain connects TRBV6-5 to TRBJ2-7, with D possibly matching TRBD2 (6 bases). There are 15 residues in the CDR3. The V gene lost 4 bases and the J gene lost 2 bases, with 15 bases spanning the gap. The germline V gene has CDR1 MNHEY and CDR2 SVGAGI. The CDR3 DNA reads TGTGCCAGCAGTTCCCAGGGTAGCGGCCCCTACGAGCAGTACTTC. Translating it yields CASSSQGSGPYEQYF.

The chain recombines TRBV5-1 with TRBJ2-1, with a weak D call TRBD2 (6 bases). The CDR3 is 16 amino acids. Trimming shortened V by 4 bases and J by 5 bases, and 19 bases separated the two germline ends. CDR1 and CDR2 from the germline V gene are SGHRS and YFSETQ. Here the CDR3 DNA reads TGCGCCAGCAGCCCAAAGCGGGCCCAACCAAACAATGAGCAGTTCTTC. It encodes CASSPKRAQPNNEQFF. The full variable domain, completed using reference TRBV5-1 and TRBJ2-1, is KAGVTQTPRYLIKTRGQQVTLSCSPISGHRSVSWYQQTPGQGLQFLFEYFSETQRNKGNFPGRFSGRQFSNSRSEMNVSTLELGDSALYLCASSPKRAQPNNEQFFGPGTRLTVL.

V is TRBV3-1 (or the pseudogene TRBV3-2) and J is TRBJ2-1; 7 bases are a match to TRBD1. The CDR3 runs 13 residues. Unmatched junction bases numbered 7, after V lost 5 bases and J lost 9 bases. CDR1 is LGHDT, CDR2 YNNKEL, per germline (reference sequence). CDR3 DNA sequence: TGTGCCAGCAGCGGATACTCAGGGGGTGAGCAGTTCTTC. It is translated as CASSGYSGGEQFF.

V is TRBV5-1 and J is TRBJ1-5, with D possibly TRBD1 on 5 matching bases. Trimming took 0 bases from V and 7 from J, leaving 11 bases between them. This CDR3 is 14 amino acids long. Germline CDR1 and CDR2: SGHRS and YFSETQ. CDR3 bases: TGCGCCAGCAGCTTGGGGGGGGAATGGCAGCCCCAGCATTTT. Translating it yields CASSLGGEWQPQHF. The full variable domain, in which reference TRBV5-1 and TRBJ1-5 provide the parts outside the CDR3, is KAGVTQTPRYLIKTRGQQVTLSCSPISGHRSVSWYQQTPGQGLQFLFEYFSETQRNKGNFPGRFSGRQFSNSRSEMNVSTLELGDSALYLCASSLGGEWQPQHFGDGTRLSIL.

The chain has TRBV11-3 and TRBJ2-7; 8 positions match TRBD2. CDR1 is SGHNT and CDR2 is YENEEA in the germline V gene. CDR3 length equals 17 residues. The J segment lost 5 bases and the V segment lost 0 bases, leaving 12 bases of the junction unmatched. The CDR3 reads CASSLEVATGRAHEQYF. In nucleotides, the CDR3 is TGTGCCAGCAGCTTAGAGGTGGCTACCGGGAGGGCCCACGAGCAGTACTTC.

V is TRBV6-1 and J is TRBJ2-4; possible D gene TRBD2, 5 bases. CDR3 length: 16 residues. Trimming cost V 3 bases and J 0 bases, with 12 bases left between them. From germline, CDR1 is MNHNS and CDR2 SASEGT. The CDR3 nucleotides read TGTGCCAGCAGTGACGGAGACTATCTAGCCAAAAACATTCAGTACTTC. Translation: CASSDGDYLAKNIQYF.

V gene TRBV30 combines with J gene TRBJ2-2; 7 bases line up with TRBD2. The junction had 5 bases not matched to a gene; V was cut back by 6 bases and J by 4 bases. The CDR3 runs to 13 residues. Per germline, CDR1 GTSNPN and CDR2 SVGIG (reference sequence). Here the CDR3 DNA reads TGTGCCTGCCAGCGGGACCCCACCGGGGAGCTGTTTTTT. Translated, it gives CACQRDPTGELFF.

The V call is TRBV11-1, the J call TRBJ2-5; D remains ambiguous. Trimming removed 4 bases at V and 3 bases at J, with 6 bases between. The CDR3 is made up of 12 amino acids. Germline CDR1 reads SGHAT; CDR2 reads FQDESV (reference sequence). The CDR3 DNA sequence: TGTGCCAGCAGCTGGGCAGAAGAGACCCAGTACTTC. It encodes CASSWAEETQYF.